The clone carrying this T cell receptor (beta chain) was detected only once. Between the trimmed V and J ends, which lost 6 bases and 2 bases, there was a span of 13 bases. The CDR3 has 14 residues. Germline CDR1 reads MNHEY; CDR2 reads SVGAGI. The data belong to a study of radiotherapy plus CTLA-4 blockade in lung cancer. Assay used: immunoSEQ multiplex PCR; TCRdb lists only in-frame clones, some missing. The data hold some 62,000 clones, with about 72% observed a single time. The origin of this receptor is a human donor with non-small cell lung cancer who had a complete response to radiotherapy plus ipilimumab. The sample was peripheral blood, taken from a patient treated with radiotherapy plus ipilimumab. The chain couples TRBV6-5 to TRBJ1-2; D possibly corresponds to TRBD1 (5 bases). This chain's CDR3 is CASRPGGLNYGYTF. In DNA form, the CDR3 reads TGTGCCAGCAGACCCGGGGGTCTCAACTATGGCTACACCTTC.